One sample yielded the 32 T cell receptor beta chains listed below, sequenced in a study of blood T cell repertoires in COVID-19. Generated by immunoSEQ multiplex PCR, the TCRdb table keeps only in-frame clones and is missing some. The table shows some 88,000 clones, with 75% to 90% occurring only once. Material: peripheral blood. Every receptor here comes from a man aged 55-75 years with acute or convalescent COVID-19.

As DNA, the CDR3 is TGTGCCACCATCGCCTGGCTCCCCTCAGAAGTGGGCCCAGATACGCAGTATTTT. Protein: CATIAWLPSEVGPDTQYF. The chain has TRBV24-1 and TRBJ2-3, with unresolved D. Germline loops: CDR1 KGHDR, CDR2 SFDVKD. V was cut by 8 bases and J by 4 bases, with 27 bases left in between. This CDR3 is 18 amino acids long.

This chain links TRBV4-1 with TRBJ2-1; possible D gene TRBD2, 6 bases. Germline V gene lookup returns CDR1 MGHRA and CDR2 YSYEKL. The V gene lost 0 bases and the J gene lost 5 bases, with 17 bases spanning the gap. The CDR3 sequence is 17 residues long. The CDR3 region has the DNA TGCGCCAGCAGCCAAGATGCCGGGGGACCTCCTCACAATGAGCAGTTCTTC. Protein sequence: CASSQDAGGPPHNEQFF.

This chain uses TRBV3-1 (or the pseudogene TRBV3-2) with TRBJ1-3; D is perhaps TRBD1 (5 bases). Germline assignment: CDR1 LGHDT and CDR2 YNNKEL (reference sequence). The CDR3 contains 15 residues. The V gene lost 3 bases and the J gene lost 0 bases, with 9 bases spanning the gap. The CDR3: CASSQGGGSGNTIYF. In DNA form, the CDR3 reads TGTGCCAGCAGCCAGGGGGGAGGCTCTGGAAACACCATATATTTT.

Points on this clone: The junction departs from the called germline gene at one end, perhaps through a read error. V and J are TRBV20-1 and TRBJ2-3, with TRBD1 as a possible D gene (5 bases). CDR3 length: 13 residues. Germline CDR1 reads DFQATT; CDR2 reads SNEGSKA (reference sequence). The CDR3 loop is CSASVVGTGTQYF. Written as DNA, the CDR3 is TGCAGTGCTAGTGTAGTCGGCACAGGTACGCAGTATTTT.

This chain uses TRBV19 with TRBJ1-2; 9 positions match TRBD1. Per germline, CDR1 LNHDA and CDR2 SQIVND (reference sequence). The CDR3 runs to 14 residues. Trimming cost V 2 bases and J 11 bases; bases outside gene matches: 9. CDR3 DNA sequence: TGTGCCAGTAGTATAATCGGTACAGGGGGCGGATACACCTTC. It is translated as CASSIIGTGGGYTF.

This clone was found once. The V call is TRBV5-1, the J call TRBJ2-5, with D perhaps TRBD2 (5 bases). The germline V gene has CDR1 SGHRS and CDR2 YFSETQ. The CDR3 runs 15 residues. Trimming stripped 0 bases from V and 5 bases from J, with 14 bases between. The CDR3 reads CASSLDGRGSETQYF. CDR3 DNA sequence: TGCGCCAGCAGCTTGGATGGGAGAGGAAGCGAGACCCAGTACTTC.

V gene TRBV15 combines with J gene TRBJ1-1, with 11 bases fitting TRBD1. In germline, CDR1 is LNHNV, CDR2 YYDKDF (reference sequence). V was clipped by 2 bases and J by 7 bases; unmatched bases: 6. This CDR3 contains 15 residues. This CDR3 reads CATSRPGQGANEAFF. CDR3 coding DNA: TGTGCCACCAGCAGACCCGGACAGGGGGCTAATGAAGCTTTCTTT.

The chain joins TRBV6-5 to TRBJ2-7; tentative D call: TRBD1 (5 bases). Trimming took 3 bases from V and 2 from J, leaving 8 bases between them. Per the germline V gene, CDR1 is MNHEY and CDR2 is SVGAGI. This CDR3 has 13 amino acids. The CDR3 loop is CASSYGAAYEQYF. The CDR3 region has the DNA TGTGCCAGCAGTTATGGGGCAGCCTACGAGCAGTACTTC.

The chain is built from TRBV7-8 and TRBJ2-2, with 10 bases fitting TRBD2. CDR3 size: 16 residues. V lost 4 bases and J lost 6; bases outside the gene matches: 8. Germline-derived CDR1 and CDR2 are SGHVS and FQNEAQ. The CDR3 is CASSSKRGGKSGELFF. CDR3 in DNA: TGTGCCAGCAGCTCCAAGCGGGGGGGCAAGTCCGGGGAGCTGTTTTTT.

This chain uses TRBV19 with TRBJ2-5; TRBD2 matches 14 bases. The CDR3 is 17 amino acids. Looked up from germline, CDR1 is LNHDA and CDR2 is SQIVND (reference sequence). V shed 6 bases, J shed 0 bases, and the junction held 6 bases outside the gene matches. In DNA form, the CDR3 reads TGTGCCAGTAGGAGTAAGGGACTAGCGGGAGACCAAGAGACCCAGTACTTC. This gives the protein CASRSKGLAGDQETQYF.

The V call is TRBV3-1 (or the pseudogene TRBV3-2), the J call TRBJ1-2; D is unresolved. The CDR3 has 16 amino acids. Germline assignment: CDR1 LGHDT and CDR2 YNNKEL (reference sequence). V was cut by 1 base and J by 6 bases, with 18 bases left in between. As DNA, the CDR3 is TGTGCCAGCAGCCAAGGCAGCGGCGTGCGTACTGATGGCTACACCTTC. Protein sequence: CASSQGSGVRTDGYTF.

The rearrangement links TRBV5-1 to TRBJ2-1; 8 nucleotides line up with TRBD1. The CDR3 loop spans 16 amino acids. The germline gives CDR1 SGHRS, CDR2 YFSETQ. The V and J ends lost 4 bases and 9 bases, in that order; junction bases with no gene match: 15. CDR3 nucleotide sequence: TGCGCCAGCAGCCCGGAGGGACAGGCTGTGGATGGTGAGCAGTTCTTC. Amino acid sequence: CASSPEGQAVDGEQFF.

The CDR3 nucleotides are TGTGCCAGCAACGGGAGAAACAATGAGCAGTTCTTC. Amino acid sequence: CASNGRNNEQFF. The rearrangement links TRBV6-5 to TRBJ2-1; D perhaps matches TRBD2 (6 bases). Germline V CDR1 and CDR2: MNHEY, SVGAGI. CDR3 length equals 12 residues. Trimming left V 7 bases short and J 5 bases short, with 9 bases between.

The CDR3 bases are TGTGCCAGCAGCCCTTTGACTAGCGGGGTTACAGGGACCCAGTACTTC. Translated: CASSPLTSGVTGTQYF. The V call is TRBV4-2, the J call TRBJ2-5; 11 nucleotides line up with TRBD2. Unmatched junction bases numbered 11, after V lost 4 bases and J lost 7 bases. The length of the CDR3 is 16 residues. The germline V gene encodes CDR1 LGHNA and CDR2 YNFKEQ.

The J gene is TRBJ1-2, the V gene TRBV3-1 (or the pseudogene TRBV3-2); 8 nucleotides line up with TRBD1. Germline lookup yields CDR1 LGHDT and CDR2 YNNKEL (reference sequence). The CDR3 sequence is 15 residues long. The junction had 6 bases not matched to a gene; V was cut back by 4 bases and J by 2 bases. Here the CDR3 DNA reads TGTGCCAGCAGCCGTGGGACAGGCGTCAACTATGGCTACACCTTC. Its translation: CASSRGTGVNYGYTF.

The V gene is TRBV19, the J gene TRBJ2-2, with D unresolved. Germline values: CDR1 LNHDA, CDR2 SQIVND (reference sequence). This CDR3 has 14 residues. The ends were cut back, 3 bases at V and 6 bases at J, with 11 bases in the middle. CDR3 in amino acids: CASSISLSAGELFF. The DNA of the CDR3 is TGTGCCAGTAGTATCTCTCTGAGCGCCGGGGAGCTGTTTTTT.

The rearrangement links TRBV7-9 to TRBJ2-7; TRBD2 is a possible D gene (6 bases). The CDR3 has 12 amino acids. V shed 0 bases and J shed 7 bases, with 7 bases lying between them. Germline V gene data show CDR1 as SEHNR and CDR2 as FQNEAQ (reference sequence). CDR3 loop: CASSLAGGEQYF. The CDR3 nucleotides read TGTGCCAGCAGCTTAGCGGGGGGTGAGCAGTACTTC.

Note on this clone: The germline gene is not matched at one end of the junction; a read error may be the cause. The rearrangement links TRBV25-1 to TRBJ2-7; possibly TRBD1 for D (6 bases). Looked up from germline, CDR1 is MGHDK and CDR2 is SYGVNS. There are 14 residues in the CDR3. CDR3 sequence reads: CASSEGGRGHIRDF. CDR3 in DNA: TGTGCCAGCAGTGAGGGTGGCAGGGGCCATATACGGGACTTC.

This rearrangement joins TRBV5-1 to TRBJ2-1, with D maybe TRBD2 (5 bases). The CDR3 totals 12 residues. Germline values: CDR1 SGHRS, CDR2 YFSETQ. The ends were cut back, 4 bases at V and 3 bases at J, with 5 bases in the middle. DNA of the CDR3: TGCGCCAGCAGCCGGGACTACAATGAGCAGTTCTTC. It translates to CASSRDYNEQFF.

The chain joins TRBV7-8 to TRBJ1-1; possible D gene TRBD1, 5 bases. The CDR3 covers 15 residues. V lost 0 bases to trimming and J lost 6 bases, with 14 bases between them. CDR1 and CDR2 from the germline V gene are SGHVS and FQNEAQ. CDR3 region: CASSLASIGGAEAFF. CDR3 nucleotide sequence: TGTGCCAGCAGCTTAGCGTCAATCGGGGGGGCTGAAGCTTTCTTT.

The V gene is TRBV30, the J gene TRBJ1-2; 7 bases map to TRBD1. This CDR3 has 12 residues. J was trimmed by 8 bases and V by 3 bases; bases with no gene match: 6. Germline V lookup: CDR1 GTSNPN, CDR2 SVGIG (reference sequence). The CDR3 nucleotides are TGTGCCTGGAGAGGAGGGGGCGAAGGCTACACCTTC. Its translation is CAWRGGGEGYTF.

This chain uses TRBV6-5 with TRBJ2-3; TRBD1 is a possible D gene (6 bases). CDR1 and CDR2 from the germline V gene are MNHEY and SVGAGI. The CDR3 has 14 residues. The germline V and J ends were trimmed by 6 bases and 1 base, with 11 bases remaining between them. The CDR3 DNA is TGTGCCAGCAGGACGAGGACAGGCACAGATACGCAGTATTTT. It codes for CASRTRTGTDTQYF.

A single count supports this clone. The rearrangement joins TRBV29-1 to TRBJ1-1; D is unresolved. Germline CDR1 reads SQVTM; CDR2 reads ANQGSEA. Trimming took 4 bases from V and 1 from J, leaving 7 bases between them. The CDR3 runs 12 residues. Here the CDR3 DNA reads TGCAGCGTTGGACACACGAACACTGAAGCTTTCTTT. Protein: CSVGHTNTEAFF.

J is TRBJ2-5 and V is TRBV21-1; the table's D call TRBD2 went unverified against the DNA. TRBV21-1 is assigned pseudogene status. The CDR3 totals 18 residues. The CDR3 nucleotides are TGTGCCAGCAGCAAAGCCGATGGTCGGGAGGCTAACCAAGAGACCCAGTACTTC. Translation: CASSKADGREANQETQYF.

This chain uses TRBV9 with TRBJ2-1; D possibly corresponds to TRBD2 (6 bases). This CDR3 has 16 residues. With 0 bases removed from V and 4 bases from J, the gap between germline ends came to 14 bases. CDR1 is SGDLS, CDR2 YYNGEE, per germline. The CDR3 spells CASSVEPGSIYNEQFF. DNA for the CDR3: TGTGCCAGCAGCGTAGAACCCGGGAGTATTTACAATGAGCAGTTCTTC.

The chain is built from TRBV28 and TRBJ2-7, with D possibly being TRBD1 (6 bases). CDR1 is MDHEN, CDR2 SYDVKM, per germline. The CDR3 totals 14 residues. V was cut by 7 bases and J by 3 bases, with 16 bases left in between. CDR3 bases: TGTGCCAGCAACCAGGTTACAGGGTACTACGAGCAGTACTTC. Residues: CASNQVTGYYEQYF.

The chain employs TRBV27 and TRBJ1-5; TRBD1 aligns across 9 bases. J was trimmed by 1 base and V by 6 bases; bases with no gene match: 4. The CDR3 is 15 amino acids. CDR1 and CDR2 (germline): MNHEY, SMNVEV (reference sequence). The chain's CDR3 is CASRQQGASNQPQHF. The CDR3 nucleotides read TGTGCCAGCAGACAACAGGGGGCGAGCAATCAGCCCCAGCATTTT.

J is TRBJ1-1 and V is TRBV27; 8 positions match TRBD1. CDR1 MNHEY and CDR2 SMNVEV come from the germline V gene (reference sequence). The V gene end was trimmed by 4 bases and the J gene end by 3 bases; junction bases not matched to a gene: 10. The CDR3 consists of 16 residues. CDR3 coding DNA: TGTGCCAGCAGTTCAGGACAGGGAGAATTGGACACTGAAGCTTTCTTT. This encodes CASSSGQGELDTEAFF.

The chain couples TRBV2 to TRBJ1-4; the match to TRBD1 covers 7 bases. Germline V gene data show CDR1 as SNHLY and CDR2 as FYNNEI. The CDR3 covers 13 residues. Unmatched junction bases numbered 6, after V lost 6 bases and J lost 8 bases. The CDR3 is CASSTGVQEKLFF. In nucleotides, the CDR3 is TGTGCCAGCAGCACAGGGGTGCAGGAAAAACTGTTTTTT.

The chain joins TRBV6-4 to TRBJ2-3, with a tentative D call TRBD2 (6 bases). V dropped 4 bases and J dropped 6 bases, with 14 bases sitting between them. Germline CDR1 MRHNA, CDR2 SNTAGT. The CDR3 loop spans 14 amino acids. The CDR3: CASSVEGGLDTQYF. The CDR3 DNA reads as TGTGCCAGCAGTGTTGAGGGAGGATTGGATACGCAGTATTTT.

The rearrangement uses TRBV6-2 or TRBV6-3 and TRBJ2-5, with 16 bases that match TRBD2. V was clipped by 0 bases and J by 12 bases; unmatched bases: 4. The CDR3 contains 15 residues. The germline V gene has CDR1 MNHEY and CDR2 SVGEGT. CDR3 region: CASSYSGTSGGGEYF. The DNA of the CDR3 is TGTGCCAGCAGTTACTCTGGGACTAGCGGGGGGGGCGAGTACTTC.

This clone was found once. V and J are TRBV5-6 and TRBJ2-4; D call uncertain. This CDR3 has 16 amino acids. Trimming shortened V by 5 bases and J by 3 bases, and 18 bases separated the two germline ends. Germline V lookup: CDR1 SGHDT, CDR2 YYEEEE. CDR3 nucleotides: TGTGCCAGCAGGTGGTCCAGGCGCCCCAACAAAAACATTCAGTACTTC. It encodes CASRWSRRPNKNIQYF.